This T cell receptor beta chain was retrieved from a study of T cells in Graves' hyperthyroidism and ophthalmopathy. Points from the study as a whole: Ophthalmopathy and stable hyperthyroidism were told apart by a 13 V-J model. Before onset, ophthalmopathy was predicted by the model a median around 6 months earlier.

RNA transcripts served as the template for amplifying TCR beta CDR3 regions. First-round RT-PCR targeting the TCR CDR3 was performed with the HTBI primer set. TCRdb redid the calling of the multiplex PCR reads with MiXCR, one entry per CDR3 protein. The profile covers about 770,000 distinct CDR3 sequences, with over 15% appearing a single time and around 17% taken by the ten largest. Diagnosis rested on symptoms, serum thyroxine and TRAb, thyroid ultrasound, and orbital computed tomography. At first hyperthyroidism diagnosis, before any ophthalmopathy symptoms, the blood sample was collected. Regarding this clonotype: Antigen: not known.

CDR1 is SGHTA, CDR2 FQGTGA, per germline. The J segment lost 3 bases and the V segment lost 5 bases, leaving 9 bases of the junction unmatched. CDR3 length equals 16 residues. This sequence joins TRBV7-3 and TRBJ1-4; 7 bases line up with TRBD1. The TCR comes from a woman in her forties or fifties with Graves' hyperthyroidism that later progressed to Graves' ophthalmopathy. What was sequenced was blood. As DNA, the CDR3 is TGTGCCAGCAGCAAACGAAGGGACAGAGCTAATGAAAAACTGTTTTTT. It encodes CASSKRRDRANEKLFF.